The clone carrying this T cell receptor beta chain was counted a few times. The CDR3 runs 13 residues. CDR1 is MRHNA and CDR2 is SNTAGT in the germline V gene. The V end was cut by 3 bases, the J end by 8 bases, with 14 bases between. The data were obtained in a study of cytomegalovirus exposure and HLA in healthy donors. A multiplex PCR was run with 60 Vbeta primers and 13 Jbeta primers. Data came from immunoSEQ multiplex PCR; TCRdb stores just in-frame clones and leaves some out. Here the sample spans 100,000 or so clones, roughly 70% being singletons. Specimen: PBMCs. This sequence joins TRBV6-4 and TRBJ2-7; D may be TRBD2 (6 bases). The sequence came from a middle-aged man in good health and CMV-seronegative. As DNA, the CDR3 is TGTGCCAGCAGTGAGATGGAGGGTGTGCAGCAGTACTTC. Translating it yields CASSEMEGVQQYF.